Listed below are T cell receptor beta chains from one sample, sequenced in a study of blood T cells in healthy people across ages. TCRdb used MiXCR to reprocess the 5' RACE reads, holding one entry per CDR3 protein. The sample lists almost 800,000 distinct CDR3 sequences, roughly 60% seen once, with over 20% in the top ten. The source material was blood. All receptors derive from a man aged 25 to 40 in good health. Both conserved end residues are part of each CDR3. Each record gives: V gene, D gene, J gene, clone size, CDR3 DNA, CDR3 protein. A D gene is named only where the DNA matches it firmly. The size entry is marked missing in some rows and otherwise reads once, few, many or a size class.

V gene: TRBV20-1
D gene: TRBD2
J gene: TRBJ2-5
clone size: .
CDR3 DNA: TGCAGTGCTAGTCATAACCCTTCGCGGGGGGTGACCCAGTACTTC
CDR3 protein: CSASHNPSRGVTQYF

V gene: TRBV7-3
D gene: TRBD1
J gene: TRBJ1-1
clone size: .
CDR3 DNA: TGTGCCAGCAGCAGACAGGGGGACGCTGAAGCTTTCTTT
CDR3 protein: CASSRQGDAEAFF

V gene: TRBV29-1
D gene: TRBD1
J gene: TRBJ2-1
clone size: few
CDR3 DNA: TGCAGCGTTTTCGGGGACAGGGGCCTGAAAAGCTCCTACAATGAGCAGTTCTTC
CDR3 protein: CSVFGDRGLKSSYNEQFF

V gene: TRBV7-2
D gene: TRBD1
J gene: TRBJ1-6
clone size: .
CDR3 DNA: TGTGCCAGCAGCGCCGCAGTAGGTTCAGGGGGCTCCTATAATTCACCCCTCCACTTT
CDR3 protein: CASSAAVGSGGSYNSPLHF

V gene: TRBV5-6
D gene: .
J gene: TRBJ2-7
clone size: .
CDR3 DNA: TGTGCCAGCAGTTGGGGGACTCTTCCCTACGAGCAGTACTTC
CDR3 protein: CASSWGTLPYEQYF

V gene: TRBV10-3
D gene: TRBD1
J gene: TRBJ1-5
clone size: .
CDR3 DNA: TGTGCCATCAGTGGCGAGGACAGGGGGCTTCAGCCCCAGCATTTT
CDR3 protein: CAISGEDRGLQPQHF

V gene: TRBV20-1
D gene: TRBD1
J gene: TRBJ2-5
clone size: .
CDR3 DNA: TGCAGTGCTGAGGGGGCAGCCTCAGAGACCCAGTACTTC
CDR3 protein: CSAEGAASETQYF

V gene: TRBV4-2
D gene: .
J gene: TRBJ1-2
clone size: few
CDR3 DNA: TGTGCCAGCAGCCAGGCGCCCCAGAGTCACTATGGCTACACCTTC
CDR3 protein: CASSQAPQSHYGYTF

V gene: TRBV6-5
D gene: .
J gene: TRBJ2-7
clone size: .
CDR3 DNA: TGTGCCAGCAGTTACTCGATCGACCAACTCTACGAGCAGTACTTC
CDR3 protein: CASSYSIDQLYEQYF

V gene: TRBV29-1
D gene: .
J gene: TRBJ2-5
clone size: .
CDR3 DNA: TGCAGCGGTTGGGGGGGGCGAGAGACCCAGTACTTC
CDR3 protein: CSGWGGRETQYF

V gene: TRBV10-3
D gene: TRBD1
J gene: TRBJ1-4
clone size: .
CDR3 DNA: TGTGCCATCAGCGACAGGGATGAAAAACTGTTTTTT
CDR3 protein: CAISDRDEKLFF

V gene: TRBV4-3
D gene: .
J gene: TRBJ1-2
clone size: few
CDR3 DNA: TGCGCCAGCAGCCAAGACCCCCGACAGATCTATGGCTACACCTTC
CDR3 protein: CASSQDPRQIYGYTF

V gene: TRBV13
D gene: TRBD1
J gene: TRBJ2-5
clone size: few
CDR3 DNA: TGTGCCAGCACCCGACAGGGGGCATTTGAGACCCAGTACTTC
CDR3 protein: CASTRQGAFETQYF

V gene: TRBV7-8
D gene: .
J gene: TRBJ1-4
clone size: few
CDR3 DNA: TGTGCCAGCAGCCAATCCGGGATAGGCAATGAAAAACTGTTTTTT
CDR3 protein: CASSQSGIGNEKLFF

V gene: TRBV7-9
D gene: .
J gene: TRBJ1-5
clone size: .
CDR3 DNA: TGTGCCAGCAGCCCGACCGGGAGACCTCAGCCCCAGCATTTT
CDR3 protein: CASSPTGRPQPQHF

V gene: TRBV7-2
D gene: TRBD2
J gene: TRBJ2-5
clone size: many
CDR3 DNA: TGTGCCAGCAGCCGTACCGGGACTATCCACTCCCAGTACTTC
CDR3 protein: CASSRTGTIHSQYF

V gene: TRBV7-2
D gene: TRBD1
J gene: TRBJ2-5
clone size: many
CDR3 DNA: TGTGCCAGCAGCTCTAGGGGGCCATTGGAAGGGAAAGAGACCCAGTACTTC
CDR3 protein: CASSSRGPLEGKETQYF

V gene: TRBV3-1
D gene: .
J gene: TRBJ1-2
clone size: .
CDR3 DNA: TGTGCCAGCAGCCAAGAGGTCACCCCTAAAAGTGCCTATGGCTACACCTTC
CDR3 protein: CASSQEVTPKSAYGYTF

V gene: TRBV3-1
D gene: TRBD2
J gene: TRBJ2-5
clone size: .
CDR3 DNA: TGTGCCAGCAGTCCATTAGCGGGTCCAGACAATGAGCTGTACTTC
CDR3 protein: CASSPLAGPDNELYF

V gene: TRBV5-6
D gene: .
J gene: TRBJ2-5
clone size: few
CDR3 DNA: TGTGCCAGCAGCTTTTCTTACCAAGAGACCCAGTACTTC
CDR3 protein: CASSFSYQETQYF

V gene: TRBV7-9
D gene: TRBD2
J gene: TRBJ2-3
clone size: .
CDR3 DNA: TGTGCCAGCAGCTTGGCGACTAGCGGAAACACAGATACGCAGTATTTT
CDR3 protein: CASSLATSGNTDTQYF

V gene: TRBV5-1
D gene: .
J gene: TRBJ1-4
clone size: .
CDR3 DNA: TGCGCCAGCAGCTTGGAGGAACGAGGCAGGGGAAAACTGTTTTTT
CDR3 protein: CASSLEERGRGKLFF

V gene: TRBV11-3
D gene: TRBD1
J gene: TRBJ2-5
clone size: .
CDR3 DNA: TGTGCCAGCAGCTTGGGTCGGGACAGCCAAGAGACCCAGTACTTC
CDR3 protein: CASSLGRDSQETQYF

V gene: TRBV3-1
D gene: TRBD2
J gene: TRBJ2-7
clone size: .
CDR3 DNA: TGTGCCAGCAGCCACGGGAGGGCAATCTACGAGCAGTACTTC
CDR3 protein: CASSHGRAIYEQYF

V gene: TRBV7-6
D gene: .
J gene: TRBJ2-5
clone size: .
CDR3 DNA: TGTGCCAGCAGCGCTGGGTTTTCCGAGACCCAGTACTTC
CDR3 protein: CASSAGFSETQYF

V gene: TRBV7-3
D gene: .
J gene: TRBJ2-6
clone size: once
CDR3 DNA: TGTGCCAGCAGCGACCCGGCCCACTCTGGGGCCAACGTCCTGGCTTTC
CDR3 protein: CASSDPAHSGANVLAF

V gene: TRBV7-9
D gene: .
J gene: TRBJ2-7
clone size: .
CDR3 DNA: TGTGCCAGCAGCAGCCTACACTCCTACGAGCAGTACTTC
CDR3 protein: CASSSLHSYEQYF

V gene: TRBV11-2
D gene: TRBD1
J gene: TRBJ1-1
clone size: .
CDR3 DNA: TGTGCCGGCAGCTTAGGGGACAGGCGCGGCGAAGCTTTCTTT
CDR3 protein: CAGSLGDRRGEAFF

V gene: TRBV4-2
D gene: TRBD2
J gene: TRBJ2-1
clone size: once
CDR3 DNA: TGTGCCAGCAGCCAAGATTTGGGGAGGGGCTCCAACAATGAGCAGTTCTTC
CDR3 protein: CASSQDLGRGSNNEQFF

V gene: TRBV21-1
D gene: .
J gene: TRBJ2-1
clone size: once
CDR3 DNA: TGTGCCAGCAGCAAAGCGCTTGTAGCCCCAGGACAGGTGGGGCCGCGGGAGCAGTTCTTC
CDR3 protein: CASSKALVAPGQVGPREQFF

V gene: TRBV20-1
D gene: .
J gene: TRBJ1-1
clone size: .
CDR3 DNA: TGCAGTGCTAGAGTTACACCGAGTGGTTCTTTAACTGAAGCTTTCTTT
CDR3 protein: CSARVTPSGSLTEAFF

V gene: TRBV28
D gene: .
J gene: TRBJ1-4
clone size: many
CDR3 DNA: TGTGCCAGCAGTTTGGGTGGAGGGGCAACTAATGAAAAACTGTTTTTT
CDR3 protein: CASSLGGGATNEKLFF

V gene: TRBV11-2
D gene: TRBD2
J gene: TRBJ2-7
clone size: .
CDR3 DNA: TGTGCCAGCAGCCCCGCGGGACTAGCAAACTACGAGCAGTACTTC
CDR3 protein: CASSPAGLANYEQYF

V gene: TRBV12-3/TRBV12-4
D gene: .
J gene: TRBJ2-4
clone size: .
CDR3 DNA: TGTGCCAGCAGTTTTACACTAAGCATTCAGTACTTC
CDR3 protein: CASSFTLSIQYF

V gene: TRBV6-6
D gene: .
J gene: TRBJ2-7
clone size: .
CDR3 DNA: TGTGCCAGCAGGGATTCGGACCGACAAGGCGAGCAGTACTTC
CDR3 protein: CASRDSDRQGEQYF

V gene: TRBV5-6
D gene: .
J gene: TRBJ1-2
clone size: .
CDR3 DNA: TGTGCCAGCAGCTTCCTACAGGGAATCTATGGCTACACCTTC
CDR3 protein: CASSFLQGIYGYTF

V gene: TRBV4-1
D gene: TRBD1
J gene: TRBJ2-7
clone size: .
CDR3 DNA: TGCGCCAGCAGCCAAGAATCAAGGGGGACAGGGTCCGACGAGCAGTACTTC
CDR3 protein: CASSQESRGTGSDEQYF

V gene: TRBV6-1
D gene: .
J gene: TRBJ1-2
clone size: many
CDR3 DNA: TGTGCCAGCAGTGAACAGGGGAACTATGGCTACACCTTC
CDR3 protein: CASSEQGNYGYTF

V gene: TRBV18
D gene: .
J gene: TRBJ2-3
clone size: few
CDR3 DNA: TGTGCCAGCTCACCGGAAGGATATACGCAGTATTTT
CDR3 protein: CASSPEGYTQYF

V gene: TRBV20-1
D gene: TRBD2
J gene: TRBJ2-1
clone size: .
CDR3 DNA: TGCAGTGCTAGGCGTACTAGCGGAGACAATGAGCAGTTCTTC
CDR3 protein: CSARRTSGDNEQFF

V gene: TRBV7-2
D gene: .
J gene: TRBJ1-5
clone size: .
CDR3 DNA: TGTGCCAGCAGCCCCCGCGGGCAGGTGGGCAATCAGCCCCAGCATTTT
CDR3 protein: CASSPRGQVGNQPQHF

V gene: TRBV5-1
D gene: .
J gene: TRBJ2-5
clone size: few
CDR3 DNA: TGCGCCAGCAGCTTGGAATTCAGCGGACAAGAGACCCAGTACTTC
CDR3 protein: CASSLEFSGQETQYF

V gene: TRBV29-1
D gene: .
J gene: TRBJ1-2
clone size: .
CDR3 DNA: TGCAGCGTTGAAAAACACAGCGATGCTAACTATGGCTACACCTTC
CDR3 protein: CSVEKHSDANYGYTF

V gene: TRBV20-1
D gene: TRBD2
J gene: TRBJ2-3
clone size: few
CDR3 DNA: TGCAGTGCGCAAAAACTAGCGGGGACACTAGATACGCAGTATTTT
CDR3 protein: CSAQKLAGTLDTQYF

V gene: TRBV28
D gene: .
J gene: TRBJ2-1
clone size: .
CDR3 DNA: TGTGCCAGCAGCCGTCCCGCCCTGGGCCCCTACAATGAGCAGTTCTTC
CDR3 protein: CASSRPALGPYNEQFF

V gene: TRBV7-8
D gene: .
J gene: TRBJ1-2
clone size: .
CDR3 DNA: TGTGCCAGCAGCTTAGAATGGGAGACCTATGGCTACACCTTC
CDR3 protein: CASSLEWETYGYTF

V gene: TRBV18
D gene: .
J gene: TRBJ2-7
clone size: .
CDR3 DNA: TGTGCCAGCTCACCCCCTAGCCTGGAGTCCGAGCAGTACTTC
CDR3 protein: CASSPPSLESEQYF

V gene: TRBV10-3
D gene: .
J gene: TRBJ2-5
clone size: .
CDR3 DNA: TGTGCCATCAGAGATGGGTATCAAGAGACCCAGTACTTC
CDR3 protein: CAIRDGYQETQYF

V gene: TRBV10-3
D gene: .
J gene: TRBJ1-5
clone size: .
CDR3 DNA: TGTGCCATCAGTGAGGGGGGCGGTCAGCCCCAGCATTTT
CDR3 protein: CAISEGGGQPQHF